The 15 T cell receptor beta chains below all came from one sample that was sequenced in a study of cytomegalovirus exposure and HLA in healthy donors. The PCR had 60 Vbeta and 13 Jbeta primers. Sequencing was performed with immunoSEQ multiplex PCR; in TCRdb, only in-frame clones are kept and a portion is missing. The sample shows approximately 130,000 clones, about 61% of them seen only once. The sequenced sample was PBMCs. The receptor set was obtained from a woman between 40 and 55 years old in good health and CMV-seronegative.

This chain links TRBV25-1 with TRBJ2-3; TRBD2 matches at 8 bases. V gave up 4 bases and J gave up 2 bases; unmatched junction bases: 5. Germline-derived CDR1 and CDR2 are MGHDK and SYGVNS. The CDR3 is 15 amino acids. CDR3 protein: CASSVAGGPTDTQYF. CDR3 DNA: TGTGCCAGCAGTGTCGCGGGGGGCCCCACAGATACGCAGTATTTT. Combining the CDR3 with reference TRBV25-1 and TRBJ2-3 gives the whole variable domain EADIYQTPRYLVIGTGKKITLECSQTMGHDKMYWYQQDPGMELHLIHYSYGVNSTEKGDLSSESTVSRIRTEHFPLTLESARPSHTSQYLCASSVAGGPTDTQYFGPGTRLTVL.

This sequence joins TRBV6-5 and TRBJ2-5; D is perhaps TRBD2 (5 bases). This CDR3 region has 13 residues. Germline-derived CDR1 and CDR2 are MNHEY and SVGAGI. The V gene lost 7 bases and the J gene lost 2 bases, with 11 bases spanning the gap. The CDR3 reads CASTTPGQETQYF. In nucleotides, the CDR3 is TGTGCCAGCACCACTCCGGGACAAGAGACCCAGTACTTC.

The chain carries TRBV4-2 and TRBJ2-7; maybe TRBD1 (6 bases). This CDR3 has 15 amino acids. Germline values: CDR1 LGHNA, CDR2 YNFKEQ. Trimming shortened V by 0 bases and J by 4 bases, and 13 bases separated the two germline ends. Here the CDR3 reads CASSQEWTVIYEQYF. Here the CDR3 DNA reads TGTGCCAGCAGCCAAGAATGGACAGTAATTTACGAGCAGTACTTC.

The chain combines TRBV19 with TRBJ1-5; maybe TRBD1 (5 bases). Trimming cost V 3 bases and J 3 bases, with 15 bases left between them. The CDR3 is 16 residues long. Germline CDR1 LNHDA, CDR2 SQIVND (reference sequence). DNA of the CDR3: TGTGCCAGTAGTATCGGGGGACTTACTGTCAATCAGCCCCAGCATTTT. Residues: CASSIGGLTVNQPQHF. Full variable domain (missing parts from reference TRBV19 and TRBJ1-5): DGGITQSPKYLFRKEGQNVTLSCEQNLNHDAMYWYRQDPGQGLRLIYYSQIVNDFQKGDIAEGYSVSREKKESFPLTVTSAQKNPTAFYLCASSIGGLTVNQPQHFGDGTRLSIL.

This chain links TRBV5-1 with TRBJ2-3; the D gene is possibly TRBD2 (6 bases). Germline V gene lookup returns CDR1 SGHRS and CDR2 YFSETQ. This CDR3 contains 15 residues. V lost 2 bases to trimming and J lost 3 bases, with 13 bases between them. In DNA, the CDR3 is TGCGCCAGCAGCTTCGTAGTCGGGGGTACAGATACGCAGTATTTT. Its protein product is CASSFVVGGTDTQYF.

This sequence joins TRBV9 and TRBJ1-1; D gene unclear. The CDR3 contains 15 residues. Trimming left V 0 bases short and J 0 bases short, with 9 bases between. Germline loops: CDR1 SGDLS, CDR2 YYNGEE. CDR3 residues: CASSVEEGMNTEAFF. The CDR3 bases are TGTGCCAGCAGCGTAGAAGAGGGAATGAACACTGAAGCTTTCTTT.

This clone has a handful of counts. The chain combines TRBV19 with TRBJ1-1; no definite D call. V lost 3 bases, J lost 1 base, and 12 bases lay in between. The germline V gene has CDR1 LNHDA and CDR2 SQIVND (reference sequence). The CDR3 length is 15 residues. CDR3: CASSIRRVTNTEAFF. CDR3 in DNA: TGTGCCAGTAGTATTAGGAGGGTAACGAACACTGAAGCTTTCTTT.

The chain couples TRBV11-2 to TRBJ2-1; TRBD2 agrees at 9 bases. CDR3 length: 14 amino acids. Germline CDR1 SGHAT, CDR2 FQNNGV. V was clipped by 3 bases and J by 8 bases; unmatched bases: 5. CDR3 nucleotide sequence: TGTGCCAGCAGCTTGGCGGGGGGGCCTTATGAGCAGTTCTTC. It yields the protein CASSLAGGPYEQFF.

V usage is TRBV6-1 and J usage is TRBJ1-1; 7 bases line up with TRBD1. The CDR3 runs to 13 residues. Per germline, CDR1 MNHNS and CDR2 SASEGT. J gave up 5 bases and V 5 bases, and 5 bases lay outside the gene matches. The CDR3 loop is CASSQTGLTEAFF. CDR3 DNA sequence: TGTGCCAGCAGTCAGACAGGGTTAACTGAAGCTTTCTTT.

The chain employs TRBV13 and TRBJ1-1; TRBD1 matches at 9 bases. The CDR3 loop spans 12 amino acids. CDR1 and CDR2 from the germline V gene are PRHDT and FYEKMQ (reference sequence). V shed 8 bases and J 7 bases; nucleotides not matched to a gene: 5. CDR3 loop: CASARDRVEAFF. CDR3 nucleotides: TGTGCCAGCGCCCGGGACAGGGTTGAAGCTTTCTTT.

CDR3 DNA: TGCGCCAGCAGCTTGGAGCCTAGCGGGAGTTACAATGAGCAGTTCTTC. This translates into CASSLEPSGSYNEQFF. The J gene is TRBJ2-1, the V gene TRBV5-1; the match to TRBD2 covers 10 bases. From germline, CDR1 is SGHRS and CDR2 YFSETQ. V shed 0 bases, J shed 4 bases, and the junction held 4 bases outside the gene matches. This CDR3 has 16 amino acids.

This clone turned up a few times. The CDR3: CASSQMGARNSNGYTF. The CDR3 DNA is TGCGCCAGCAGCCAAATGGGGGCAAGAAATTCCAATGGCTACACCTTC. This chain joins TRBV4-1 and TRBJ1-2, with D possibly matching TRBD1 (6 bases). V lost 2 bases, J lost 6 bases, and 19 bases lay in between. This CDR3 comprises 16 residues. Per the germline V gene, CDR1 is MGHRA and CDR2 is YSYEKL.

This sequence joins TRBV4-3 and TRBJ2-7; unclear D gene. V gave up 0 bases and J gave up 4 bases, with 13 bases separating them. There are 15 residues in the CDR3. From germline, CDR1 is LGHNA and CDR2 YSLEER. CDR3 protein: CASSQDLSVSYEQYF. CDR3 DNA: TGCGCCAGCAGCCAAGATCTGAGTGTATCGTACGAGCAGTACTTC.

This clone was seen only once. CDR3: CASSFQASSTDTQYF. In DNA, the CDR3 is TGTGCCAGCAGCTTCCAAGCGTCATCCACAGATACGCAGTATTTT. The V and J genes are TRBV7-2 and TRBJ2-3; D is undetermined. The CDR3 length is 15 residues. Germline assignment: CDR1 SGHTA and CDR2 FQGNSA. V was trimmed by 3 bases and J by 2 bases, leaving 12 bases between them.

The chain employs TRBV6-6 and TRBJ1-2; tentative D call: TRBD1 (6 bases). Per germline, CDR1 MNHNY and CDR2 SVGAGI (reference sequence). The CDR3 totals 14 residues. V was trimmed by 6 bases and J by 2 bases, leaving 13 bases between them. The CDR3 region has the DNA TGTGCCAGCAGCTTCGGACAGCCAAACTATGGCTACACCTTC. Amino acid sequence: CASSFGQPNYGYTF.